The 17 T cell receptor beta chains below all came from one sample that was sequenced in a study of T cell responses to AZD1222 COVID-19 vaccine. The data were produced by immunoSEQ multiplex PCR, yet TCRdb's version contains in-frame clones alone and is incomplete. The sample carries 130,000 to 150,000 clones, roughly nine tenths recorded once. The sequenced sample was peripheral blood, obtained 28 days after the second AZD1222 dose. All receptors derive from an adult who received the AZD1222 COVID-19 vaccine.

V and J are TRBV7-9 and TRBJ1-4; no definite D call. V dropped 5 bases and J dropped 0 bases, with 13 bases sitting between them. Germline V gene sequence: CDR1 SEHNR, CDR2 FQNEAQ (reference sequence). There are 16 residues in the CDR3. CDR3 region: CASSARTATTNEKLFF. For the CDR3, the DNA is TGTGCCAGCAGCGCGAGGACTGCGACAACTAATGAAAAACTGTTTTTT.

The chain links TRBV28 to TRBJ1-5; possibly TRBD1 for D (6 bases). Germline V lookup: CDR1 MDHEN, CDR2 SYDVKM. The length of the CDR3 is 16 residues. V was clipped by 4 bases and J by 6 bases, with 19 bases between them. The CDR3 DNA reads TGTGCCAGCAGTTCCCCAGGCCAGGGGATCGGTCAGCCCCAGCATTTT. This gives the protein CASSSPGQGIGQPQHF.

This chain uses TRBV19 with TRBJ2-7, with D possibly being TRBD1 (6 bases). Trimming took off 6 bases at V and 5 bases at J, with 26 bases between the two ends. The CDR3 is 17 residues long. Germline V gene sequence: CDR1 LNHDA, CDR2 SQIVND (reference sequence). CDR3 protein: CASSLTLHGTHKNEQYF. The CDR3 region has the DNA TGTGCCAGTAGCCTGACCCTCCACGGGACACACAAGAACGAGCAGTACTTC.

In DNA, the CDR3 is TGCAGCGTTGAAGCCCCCTTGATGGCTGGGAATGAGCAGTTCTTC. Protein product: CSVEAPLMAGNEQFF. V gene TRBV29-1 combines with J gene TRBJ2-1, with no clear D. CDR1 is SQVTM and CDR2 is ANQGSEA in the germline V gene. This CDR3 has 15 amino acids. V dropped 1 base and J dropped 7 bases, with 17 bases sitting between them.

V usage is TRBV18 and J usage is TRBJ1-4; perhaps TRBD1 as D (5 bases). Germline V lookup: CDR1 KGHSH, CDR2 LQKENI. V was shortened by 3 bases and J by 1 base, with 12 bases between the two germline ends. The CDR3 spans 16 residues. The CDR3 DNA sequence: TGTGCCAGCTCACCGATAGGGGAAGGAACTAATGAAAAACTGTTTTTT. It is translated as CASSPIGEGTNEKLFF.

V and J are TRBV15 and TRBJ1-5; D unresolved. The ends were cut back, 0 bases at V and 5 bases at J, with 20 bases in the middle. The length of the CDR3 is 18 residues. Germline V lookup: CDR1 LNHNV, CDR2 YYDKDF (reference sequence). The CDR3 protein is CATSRDRIIGKTDQPQHF. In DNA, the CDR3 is TGTGCCACCAGCAGAGATCGGATCATTGGGAAAACGGATCAGCCCCAGCATTTT.

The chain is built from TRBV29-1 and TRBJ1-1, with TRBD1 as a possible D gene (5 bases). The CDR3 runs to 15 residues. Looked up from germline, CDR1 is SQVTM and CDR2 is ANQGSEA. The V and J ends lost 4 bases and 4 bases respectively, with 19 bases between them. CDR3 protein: CSVVGPGRKGTEAFF. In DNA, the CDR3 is TGCAGCGTTGTCGGCCCAGGGAGGAAGGGCACTGAAGCTTTCTTT.

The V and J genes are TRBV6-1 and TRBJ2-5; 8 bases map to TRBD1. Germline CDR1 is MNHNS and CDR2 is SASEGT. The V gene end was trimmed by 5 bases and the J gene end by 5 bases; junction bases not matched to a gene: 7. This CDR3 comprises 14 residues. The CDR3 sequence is CASSFGTGGETQYF. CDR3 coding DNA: TGTGCCAGCAGTTTCGGGACAGGCGGGGAGACCCAGTACTTC.

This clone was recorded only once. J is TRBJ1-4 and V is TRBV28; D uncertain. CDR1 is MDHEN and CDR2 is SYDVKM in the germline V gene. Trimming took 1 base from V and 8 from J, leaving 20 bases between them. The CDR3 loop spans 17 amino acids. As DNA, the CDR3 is TGTGCCAGCAGTTTATTTGCCCGGGGAAAGGAGTCGGAAAAACTGTTTTTT. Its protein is CASSLFARGKESEKLFF.

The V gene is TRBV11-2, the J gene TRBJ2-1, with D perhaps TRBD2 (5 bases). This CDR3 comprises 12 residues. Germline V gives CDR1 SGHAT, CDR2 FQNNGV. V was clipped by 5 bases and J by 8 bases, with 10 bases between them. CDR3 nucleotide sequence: TGTGCCAGCAGCCCCCGCGGGCATGAGCAGTTCTTC. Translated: CASSPRGHEQFF.

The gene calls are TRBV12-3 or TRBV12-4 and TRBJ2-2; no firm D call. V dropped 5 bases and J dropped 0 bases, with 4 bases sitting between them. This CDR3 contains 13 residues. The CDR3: CASSGANTGELFF. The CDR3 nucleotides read TGTGCCAGCAGTGGGGCGAACACCGGGGAGCTGTTTTTT.

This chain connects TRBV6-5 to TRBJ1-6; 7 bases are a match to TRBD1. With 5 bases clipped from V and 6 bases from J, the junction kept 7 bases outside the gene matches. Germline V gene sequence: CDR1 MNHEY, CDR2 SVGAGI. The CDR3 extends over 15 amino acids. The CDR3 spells CASSKSGTANSPLHF. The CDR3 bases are TGTGCCAGCAGTAAGTCCGGGACAGCTAATTCACCCCTCCACTTT.

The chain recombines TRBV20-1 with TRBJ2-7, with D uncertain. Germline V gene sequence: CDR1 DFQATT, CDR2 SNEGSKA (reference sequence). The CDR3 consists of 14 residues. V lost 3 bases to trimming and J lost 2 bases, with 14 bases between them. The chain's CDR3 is CSASTGGAAYEQYF. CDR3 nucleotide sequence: TGCAGTGCTAGTACGGGCGGAGCAGCCTACGAGCAGTACTTC.

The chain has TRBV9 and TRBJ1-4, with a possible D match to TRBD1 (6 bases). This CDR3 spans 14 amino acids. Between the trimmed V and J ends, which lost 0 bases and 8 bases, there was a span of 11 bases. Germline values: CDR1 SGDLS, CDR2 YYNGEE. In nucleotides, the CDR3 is TGTGCCAGCAGCGTAGGTGGGGGGCGCGAAAAACTGTTTTTT. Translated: CASSVGGGREKLFF.

CDR3 DNA sequence: TGTGCCAGCAGCTCACTGCCAAGCATTAATCAGCCCCAGCATTTT. As protein: CASSSLPSINQPQHF. The chain recombines TRBV7-2 with TRBJ1-5; D unresolved. Germline V gene data show CDR1 as SGHTA and CDR2 as FQGNSA. The V end was cut by 4 bases, the J end by 4 bases, with 14 bases between. This CDR3 contains 15 residues.

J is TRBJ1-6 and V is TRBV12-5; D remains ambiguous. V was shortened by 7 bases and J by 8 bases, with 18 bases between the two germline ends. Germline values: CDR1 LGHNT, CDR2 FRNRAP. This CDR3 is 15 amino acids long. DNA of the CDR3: TGTGCTAGTGCTTTCAACCCCAGGTTAGATTCACCCCTCCACTTT. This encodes CASAFNPRLDSPLHF.

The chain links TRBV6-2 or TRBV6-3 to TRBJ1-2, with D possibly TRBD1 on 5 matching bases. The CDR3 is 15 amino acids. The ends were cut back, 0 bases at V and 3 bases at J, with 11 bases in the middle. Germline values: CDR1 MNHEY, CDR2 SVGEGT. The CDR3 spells CASSYSNPQDYGYTF. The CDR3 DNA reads TGTGCCAGCAGTTACTCTAATCCACAGGACTATGGCTACACCTTC.